What follows describes a single TCR beta chain. Its antigen is undetermined. This record belongs to a study of read filtering for tumor transcriptome and immune sequencing. At the level of the study: Whole-transcriptome libraries were prepared after DNase treatment. Findings and limits, study-wide: Dropping single-read clonotypes raised IR-seq and RNA-seq shared-clonotype correlation. Even smaller IR-seq throughput identified most shared clonotypes.

From around 0.4 ug of RNA, a library with molecular barcoded alpha/delta and beta/gamma adaptors was made. TCRdb re-called the reads through MiXCR, storing one row per CDR3 protein. The sample lists approximately 140,000 distinct CDR3 sequences, approximately 13% occurring once. Germline values: CDR1 SGDLS, CDR2 YYNGEE. V lost 0 bases, J lost 5 bases, and 17 bases lay in between. The CDR3 covers 16 residues. The receptor comes from a donor at least 40 years old with multiple myeloma. V and J are TRBV9 and TRBJ1-1; tentative D call: TRBD1 (6 bases). Material for sequencing was a population of CD138-negative cells sorted from bone marrow. The chain's CDR3 is CASSVAGGPRGTEAFF. CDR3 in DNA: TGTGCCAGCAGCGTAGCTGGGGGGCCCCGGGGGACTGAAGCTTTCTTT.